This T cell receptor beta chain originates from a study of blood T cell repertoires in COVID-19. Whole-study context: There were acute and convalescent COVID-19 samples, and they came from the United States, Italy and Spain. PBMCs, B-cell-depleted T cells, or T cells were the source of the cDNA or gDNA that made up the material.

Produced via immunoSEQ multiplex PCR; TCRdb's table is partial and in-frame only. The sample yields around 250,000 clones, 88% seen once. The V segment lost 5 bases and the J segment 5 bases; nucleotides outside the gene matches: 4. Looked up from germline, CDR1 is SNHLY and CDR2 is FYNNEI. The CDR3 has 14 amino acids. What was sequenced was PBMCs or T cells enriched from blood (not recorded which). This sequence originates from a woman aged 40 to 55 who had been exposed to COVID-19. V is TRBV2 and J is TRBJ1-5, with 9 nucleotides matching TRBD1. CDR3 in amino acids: CASSTGGMYQPQHF. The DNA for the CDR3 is TGTGCCAGCAGTACAGGGGGCATGTATCAGCCCCAGCATTTT.